The present T cell receptor beta chain was sequenced within a study of T cell changes during pregnancy in multiple sclerosis. Assay used: immunoSEQ multiplex PCR; TCRdb lists only in-frame clones, some missing. Of tens of thousands of clones listed, 80% to 95% were seen once; the top ten hold over 0.8%. The CDR3 loop spans 14 amino acids. V dropped 3 bases and J dropped 8; count of bases not matched to a gene: 7. In germline, CDR1 is SNHLY, CDR2 FYNNEI. This clone was seen only once. The chain couples TRBV2 to TRBJ1-2; 9 bases line up with TRBD1. The clonotype was recovered from a female donor with multiple sclerosis, enrolled in a pregnancy study. This sample comprised peripheral blood, obtained in the first trimester of pregnancy. The CDR3 region has the DNA TGTGCCAGCAGTGAGGACAGGGGTGCGGGGGGCTACACCTTC. It specifies CASSEDRGAGGYTF.